This is a list of T cell receptor beta chains from one sample in a study of blood T cell repertoires in COVID-19. Some clones are missing from TCRdb's copy, which holds only in-frame ones; the method was immunoSEQ multiplex PCR. The sample contains some 80,000 clones, around 79% of which appear only once. The sample comprised peripheral blood. Source of these receptors: a woman over 75 with active or convalescent COVID-19. Both conserved end residues are part of each CDR3. The D gene is left open where the match is weak. Only some rows state a clone size, as once, few, many or a class for expanded clones.

V	D	size	J	DNA	CDR3
TRBV11-1	TRBD1	.	TRBJ1-1	TGTGCCAGCAGCCAACAGGGGGCCTCTGAAGCTTTCTTT	CASSQQGASEAFF
TRBV11-2	TRBD2	.	TRBJ2-3	TGTGCCAGCAGCTTAGCGGGTCTCCGGGAGGGCCTCACAGATACGCAGTATTTT	CASSLAGLREGLTDTQYF
TRBV5-1	.	few	TRBJ1-2	TGCGCCAGCCAGACGAACCAGGGGAATGGCTACACCTTC	CASQTNQGNGYTF
TRBV28	.	.	TRBJ1-2	TGTGCCAGCAGTTTATGGGGAGGGGACGTCTATGGCTACACCTTC	CASSLWGGDVYGYTF
TRBV4-3	TRBD2	.	TRBJ2-3	TGCGCCAGCAGCCAGACAGCCGGGGGGTTCGGTGGTACGCAGTATTTT	CASSQTAGGFGGTQYF
TRBV29-1	TRBD2	.	TRBJ2-2	TGCAGCGTTGAAGGGACTAGCGGGCTTAACACCGGGGAGCTGTTTTTT	CSVEGTSGLNTGELFF
TRBV18	.	.	TRBJ1-1	TGTGCCAGCTCACCACCACAGGGAATAAGGGGGAACACTGAAGCTTTCTTT	CASSPPQGIRGNTEAFF
TRBV3-1/TRBV3-2	TRBD1	.	TRBJ2-2	TGTGCCAGCAGCCGTGACAGGGAATGGTCGGACACCGGGGAGCTGTTTTTT	CASSRDREWSDTGELFF
TRBV28	.	.	TRBJ1-5	TGTGCCAGCAGTTTATCGTTTCCCCAGCATTTT	CASSLSFPQHF
TRBV24-1	.	.	TRBJ1-2	TGTGCCACCAGTGATTTGACAGGGTCAAAAGGTGGCTACACCTTC	CATSDLTGSKGGYTF
TRBV6-5	TRBD1	.	TRBJ2-4	TGTGCCAGCAGTTATCTATCGACAGGGGAGGACATTCAGTACTTC	CASSYLSTGEDIQYF
TRBV7-2	.	.	TRBJ2-1	TGTGCCAGCAGCCCCCTAGCCAATGAGCAGTTCTTC	CASSPLANEQFF
TRBV7-2	.	.	TRBJ2-3	TGTGCCAGCAGCCCGGTGCTAACGGAGGGGGATACGCAGTATTTT	CASSPVLTEGDTQYF
TRBV3-1/TRBV3-2	TRBD1	.	TRBJ2-2	TGTGCCAGCACTGGGACAGTCACCGGGGAGCTGTTTTTT	CASTGTVTGELFF
TRBV6-5	TRBD1	.	TRBJ2-7	TGTGCCAGCAGTTACGACAGGGATCTAATGCGGTACTTC	CASSYDRDLMRYF
TRBV6-5	.	.	TRBJ1-6	TGTGCCAGCACCCCGGCAGGCTATAATTCACCCCTCCACTTT	CASTPAGYNSPLHF
TRBV29-1	.	.	TRBJ1-1	TGCAGCGTCTCGCCAGGTGGGACTGAAGCTTTCTTT	CSVSPGGTEAFF
TRBV14	.	.	TRBJ1-6	TGTGCCAGCAGCCGTGGGAGGACTATGGGAAATTCACCCCTCCACTTT	CASSRGRTMGNSPLHF
TRBV19	TRBD1	.	TRBJ1-2	TGTGCCAGTAGTACCTCAGACAGGGTGGGCTATGGCTACACCTTC	CASSTSDRVGYGYTF
TRBV6-5	.	.	TRBJ1-6	TGTGCCAGCAGTTGGCAGATGAATTCACCCCTCCACTTT	CASSWQMNSPLHF
TRBV7-9	.	.	TRBJ2-7	TGTGCCAGCAGCTTATGGGTAGGGGCGGTCTACGAGCAGTACTTC	CASSLWVGAVYEQYF
TRBV9	.	.	TRBJ2-7	TGTGCCAGCAGCGCCCAGGCGGGACGGTCCTACGAGCAGTACTTC	CASSAQAGRSYEQYF
TRBV6-2/TRBV6-3	TRBD2	.	TRBJ2-2	TGTGCCAGCAGCCCTTTCCGACTAGCGTCGAACACCGGGGAGCTGTTTTTT	CASSPFRLASNTGELFF
TRBV10-3	TRBD2	.	TRBJ2-3	TGTGCCATCAGTGAAATGGGGCTAGCGGGGTCCCAGGATACGCAGTATTTT	CAISEMGLAGSQDTQYF
TRBV6-2/TRBV6-3	.	.	TRBJ2-2	TGTGCCAGCAGTTTGGTAACAGGGTTTGTCGGGGAGCTGTTTTTT	CASSLVTGFVGELFF
TRBV6-2/TRBV6-3	TRBD2	.	TRBJ2-2	TGTGCCAGCAGTTACGACGGGAGGTACACCGGGGAGCTGTTTTTT	CASSYDGRYTGELFF
TRBV2	.	.	TRBJ1-5	TGTGCCAGCAGTGAGCGTAGCAATCAGCCCCAGCATTTT	CASSERSNQPQHF
TRBV7-9	.	.	TRBJ1-1	TGTGCCAGCAGCTTAGCGGGGGCCCGGGGCTTGAACACTGAAGCTTTCTTT	CASSLAGARGLNTEAFF
TRBV18	.	once	TRBJ1-1	TGTGCCAGCTCCACCCTTGACAGTATTGAAGCTTTCTTT	CASSTLDSIEAFF
TRBV9	.	.	TRBJ2-5	TGTGCCAGCAGCGTAGCTAGAGGCGAGACCCAGTACTTC	CASSVARGETQYF
TRBV18	.	.	TRBJ1-1	TGTGCCAGCTCATCAGCACAGGGGAACACTGAAGCTTTCTTT	CASSSAQGNTEAFF
TRBV10-3	.	few	TRBJ2-1	TGTGCCATCAGACGCCTAGCCGACAATGAGCAGTTCTTC	CAIRRLADNEQFF
TRBV27	TRBD1	.	TRBJ2-1	TGTGCCAGCAGAGGACAGGTAGAGTTTTTAGCACTACGGAATGAGCAGTTCTTC	CASRGQVEFLALRNEQFF
TRBV4-3	TRBD2	.	TRBJ2-5	TGCGCCAGCAGCCAATGGACTAGCGGTCAAGAGACCCAGTACTTC	CASSQWTSGQETQYF
TRBV5-5	.	.	TRBJ2-2	TGTGCCAGCAGCTTGTTCCGAGAAATAACCGGGGAGCTGTTTTTT	CASSLFREITGELFF
TRBV3-1/TRBV3-2	.	.	TRBJ2-5	TGTGCCAGCAGCCTCGCAGGGGTCCAGTACTTC	CASSLAGVQYF
TRBV28	.	.	TRBJ2-7	TGTGCCAGCGCCCGTGGGAGTGTTTCGGACGAGCAGTACTTC	CASARGSVSDEQYF
TRBV10-3	.	.	TRBJ2-7	TGTGCCACGGCCCGGTCCGGGGGCTACGAGCAGTACTTC	CATARSGGYEQYF
TRBV18	TRBD2	.	TRBJ2-1	TGTGCCAGCTCACATTCCACTAGCGGGAGTAAAAATGAGCAGTTCTTC	CASSHSTSGSKNEQFF
TRBV5-8	TRBD1	.	TRBJ1-2	TGTGCCAGCAGCTTAGATTACAGGGGTGACTATGGCTACACCTTC	CASSLDYRGDYGYTF
TRBV4-1	TRBD2	once	TRBJ2-1	TGCGCCAGCAGCCTCAGCGGGGTCTACAATGAGCAGTTCTTC	CASSLSGVYNEQFF
TRBV6-2/TRBV6-3	TRBD2	.	TRBJ2-5	TGTGCCAGCAGCCCGACTAGCGGGAGGGGAGAGACCCAGTACTTC	CASSPTSGRGETQYF
TRBV9	.	.	TRBJ1-6	TGTGCCAGCAGCGTAGAGGCAGCGCATAATAATTCACCCCTCCACTTT	CASSVEAAHNNSPLHF
TRBV6-2/TRBV6-3	TRBD1	.	TRBJ2-2	TGTGCCAGCAGTTCCTGGACAGGGGCCGGGGAGCTGTTTTTT	CASSSWTGAGELFF
TRBV4-3	TRBD1	.	TRBJ1-4	TGCGCCAGCAGCCGGGAAACAGGGGTAAATGAAAAACTGTTTTTT	CASSRETGVNEKLFF
TRBV6-2/TRBV6-3	.	.	TRBJ2-7	TGTGCCAGCAGTGGCAGGGGCGAGCAGTACTTC	CASSGRGEQYF
TRBV11-2	TRBD1	once	TRBJ2-7	TGTGCCAGCAGCTTAGACCTGACAGGGCCCTACGAGCAGTACTTC	CASSLDLTGPYEQYF
TRBV27	TRBD1	.	TRBJ1-2	TGTGCCAGCAGTTTCGGACAGGGAGATAACTATGGCTACACCTTC	CASSFGQGDNYGYTF
TRBV28	TRBD2	few	TRBJ2-7	TGTGCCAGCAGTTTCGTAATCCGAATCCGGGAGGGCGACTACGAGCAGTACTTC	CASSFVIRIREGDYEQYF
TRBV27	.	.	TRBJ1-5	TGTGCCAGCAGTTTAGGCTCCAGAGACAGTAGCAATCAGCCCCAGCATTTT	CASSLGSRDSSNQPQHF
TRBV5-1	TRBD1	.	TRBJ1-1	TGCGCCAGCAGCGTGACAGGGTCTGAAGCTTTCTTT	CASSVTGSEAFF
TRBV5-4	.	.	TRBJ2-2	TGTGCCAGCAGCTTGTCGGTCAGCGCCGGGGAGCTGTTTTTT	CASSLSVSAGELFF
TRBV12-3/TRBV12-4	.	.	TRBJ1-1	TGTGCCAGCAGTATCAGGGGAGAAGCTTTCTTT	CASSIRGEAFF